This T cell receptor (beta chain) was profiled in a study of T cells after yellow fever vaccination. Study-level background: SMART-Seq v4 Ultra Low Input handled preparation of low-cell-number fractions.

Note on this clonotype: At one end the junction does not follow the germline gene, possibly because of a read error.

Each CDR3 protein gets one entry after TCRdb re-called the 5' RACE reads with MiXCR. Here the sample spans more than 120,000 distinct CDR3 sequences, about 8% being singletons. Germline CDR1 DFQATT, CDR2 SNEGSKA (reference sequence). The CDR3 contains 17 residues. Source: CD4+ T cells sorted from PBMCs, taken 5 days after the yellow fever booster vaccination. This TCR came from a man aged 30 to 45 who received the YFV17D yellow fever vaccine. The gene calls are TRBV20-1 and TRBJ2-5; unclear D gene. CDR3 loop: CCATPLGVQRIQETQYF. The CDR3 nucleotides read TGCTGTGCCACCCCTCTTGGCGTGCAAAGGATACAAGAGACCCAGTACTTC.